This T cell receptor beta chain was recovered during a study of beta chain features in type 1 diabetes. Study observations and caveats: For Type 1 diabetes patients, all four CD4+ subsets carried TCRB CDR3s that were moderately but significantly shorter.

Expressed TCRB transcripts got sequenced, as all isolated RNA was reverse transcribed. The data were produced by immunoSEQ multiplex PCR, yet TCRdb's version contains in-frame clones alone and is incomplete. Among 240,000 or so clones listed, 20% were seen once. With V trimmed by 3 bases and J by 8 bases, 13 bases remained unmatched. The CDR3 length is 15 residues. From germline, CDR1 is SGDLS and CDR2 YYNGEE. Roughly 110 mL of blood, on average, came from one heparinised draw per donor. CD4+ naive, central memory, regulatory and stem cell-like memory cells were sorted via CD45RO/CCR7/CD25/CD127/CD95/CD27. This clone was observed a handful of times. Its target is unknown.

This TCR came from a woman aged 40 to 49 with type 1 diabetes. Sequenced input: naive CD4+ T cells from blood. This chain uses TRBV9 with TRBJ1-2; 7 bases agree with TRBD1. The CDR3 is CASSAVRQGVRGYTF. The CDR3 DNA sequence: TGTGCCAGCAGCGCTGTTAGGCAGGGGGTACGCGGCTACACCTTC.